Listed here are 5 T cell receptor beta chains from one sample, sequenced in a study of cytomegalovirus exposure and HLA in healthy donors. With 60 Vbeta and 13 Jbeta primers, the PCR was carried out. The assay was immunoSEQ multiplex PCR, and TCRdb's table has in-frame clones only and misses some. The sample contains over 60,000 clones, about 75% of which appear only once. The sample comprised PBMCs. Receptor source: a man between 18 and 35 years old in good health and CMV-seronegative.

CDR3: CASSLTSSPTGELFF. CDR3 coding DNA: TGTGCCAGCAGCTTAACTAGCTCGCCCACCGGGGAGCTGTTTTTT. V is TRBV11-2 and J is TRBJ2-2, with D possibly matching TRBD2 (6 bases). The CDR3 has 15 amino acids. V was clipped by 2 bases and J by 4 bases, with 11 bases between them. Germline-derived CDR1 and CDR2 are SGHAT and FQNNGV. The full variable domain, with the rest looked up from reference TRBV11-2 and TRBJ2-2, is EAGVAQSPRYKIIEKRQSVAFWCNPISGHATLYWYQQILGQGPKLLIQFQNNGVVDDSQLPKDRFSAERLKGVDSTLKIQPAKLEDSAVYLCASSLTSSPTGELFFGEGSRLTVL.

The chain combines TRBV5-1 with TRBJ2-7; D might be TRBD2 (6 bases). The CDR3 consists of 15 residues. Germline-derived CDR1 and CDR2 are SGHRS and YFSETQ. V gave up 0 bases and J gave up 1 base, with 11 bases separating them. DNA of the CDR3: TGCGCCAGCAGCTTGGGACCTAGCGAGTCCTACGAGCAGTACGTC. Translated, it gives CASSLGPSESYEQYV.

This clone has more than one count but fewer than ten. The chain recombines TRBV5-4 with TRBJ2-6; possibly TRBD1 for D (5 bases). This CDR3 spans 15 amino acids. V was pared by 3 bases and J by 2 bases, with 9 bases between. The V gene's germline CDR1 is SGHNT and CDR2 YYREEE (reference sequence). The DNA for the CDR3 is TGTGCCAGCAGCTACTCAGGGACTGGGGCCAACGTCCTGACTTTC. It codes for CASSYSGTGANVLTF.

This chain links TRBV6-1 with TRBJ1-3; no clear D. Deletions cut 3 bases from V and 4 bases from J, with 10 bases between. CDR3 length: 14 residues. CDR1 is MNHNS and CDR2 is SASEGT in the germline V gene. The CDR3 coding sequence is TGTGCCAGCAGTGATTCCGGCAGGGGAAACACCATATATTTT. Its protein product is CASSDSGRGNTIYF.

A single count supports this clone. This chain joins TRBV6-6 and TRBJ2-2; 10 positions agree with TRBD1. The CDR3 totals 14 residues. The germline V gene encodes CDR1 MNHNY and CDR2 SVGAGI (reference sequence). The J segment lost 3 bases and the V segment lost 10 bases, leaving 5 bases of the junction unmatched. DNA of the CDR3: TGTGCCACCTTCGGACAGGGGGACACCGGGGAGCTGTTTTTT. It is translated as CATFGQGDTGELFF.